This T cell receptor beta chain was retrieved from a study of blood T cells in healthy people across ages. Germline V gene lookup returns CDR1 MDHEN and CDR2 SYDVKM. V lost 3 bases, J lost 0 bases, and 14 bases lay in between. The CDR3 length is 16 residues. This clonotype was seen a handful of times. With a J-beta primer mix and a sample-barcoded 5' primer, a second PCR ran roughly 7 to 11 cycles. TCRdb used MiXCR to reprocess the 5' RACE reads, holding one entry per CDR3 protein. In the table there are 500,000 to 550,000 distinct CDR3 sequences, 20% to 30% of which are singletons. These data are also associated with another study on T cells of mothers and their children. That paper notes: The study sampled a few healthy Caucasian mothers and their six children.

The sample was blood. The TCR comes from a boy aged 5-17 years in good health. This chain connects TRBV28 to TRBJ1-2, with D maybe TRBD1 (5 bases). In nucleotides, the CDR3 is TGTGCCAGCAGTTTCGGTACAGGCGCTCCTAACTATGGCTACACCTTC. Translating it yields CASSFGTGAPNYGYTF.